Shown below are 2 T cell receptor beta chains from a single sample sequenced in a study of T-cell reconstitution after alpha-beta-depleted transplantation in children. Unique molecular identifiers were used to barcode this TCRbeta library. TCRdb re-called the PCR reads with MiXCR, one entry per CDR3 protein. The sample shows 55,000 to 65,000 distinct CDR3 sequences, 44% of them seen only once. This specimen was PBMCs, mostly from graft donor cells, taken 360 days after TCRalphabeta/CD19-depleted stem cell transplant. The receptors come from a male patient aged 5 to 17 who had a stem cell transplant for acute lymphoblastic leukemia, so the T cells may come from the graft donor.

This clonotype was detected a few times. The V and J genes are TRBV28 and TRBJ1-5, with 7 bases matching TRBD1. V shed 9 bases, J shed 5 bases, and the junction held 13 bases outside the gene matches. Germline-derived CDR1 and CDR2 are MDHEN and SYDVKM. The CDR3 length is 15 residues. The chain's CDR3 is CASSAGYRGDQPQHF. The CDR3 DNA follows: TGTGCCAGTTCAGCGGGTTACAGGGGAGATCAGCCCCAGCATTTT. Full variable domain (outside the CDR3, taken from reference TRBV28 and TRBJ1-5): DVKVTQSSRYLVKRTGEKVFLECVQDMDHENMFWYRQDPGLGLRLIYFSYDVKMKEKGDIPEGYSVSREKKERFSLILESASTNQTSMYLCASSAGYRGDQPQHFGDGTRLSIL.

The chain couples TRBV15 to TRBJ1-1; 7 positions match TRBD1. In germline, CDR1 is LNHNV, CDR2 YYDKDF (reference sequence). CDR3 size: 16 residues. With 0 bases clipped from V and 2 bases from J, the junction kept 6 bases outside the gene matches. The CDR3 bases are TGTGCCACCAGCAGAGATCAGGACAGGTTTAACACTGAAGCTTTCTTT. The encoded protein is CATSRDQDRFNTEAFF.